The 24 T cell receptor beta chains below all came from one sample that was sequenced in a study of blood T cells in healthy people across ages. Using a J-beta primer mix together with a sample-barcoded 5' primer, a second PCR was run for about 6 to 12 cycles. TCRdb ran MiXCR on the 5' RACE reads and lists one entry per CDR3 protein. The sample holds hundreds of thousands of distinct CDR3 sequences, roughly 24% seen once. These data were also reused for a study on T cells of mothers and their children.

The material sequenced was blood. The receptor source for this set is a boy aged 5 to 17 in good health.

This clonotype was found a few times. The chain carries TRBV6-1 and TRBJ1-2, with D unclear. This CDR3 has 13 amino acids. V was clipped by 1 base and J by 6 bases, with 9 bases between them. Per the germline V gene, CDR1 is MNHNS and CDR2 is SASEGT. This CDR3 is CASSEGQPHGYTF. In DNA form, the CDR3 reads TGTGCCAGCAGTGAAGGGCAGCCACATGGCTACACCTTC.

This clonotype was counted ten times or more. A junction end diverges from the germline sequence, so it may reflect a read error. The chain employs TRBV5-1 and TRBJ2-7, with 9 bases identical to TRBD2. Germline V CDR1 and CDR2: SGHRS, YFSETQ. The CDR3 has 13 residues. The CDR3, as DNA: TGTGCCAGCAGCCCGGGACTAGCAGGGGAGCAGTACTTC. It specifies CASSPGLAGEQYF.

This clonotype was detected a few times. The chain is built from TRBV30 and TRBJ1-2, with TRBD1 identical over 10 bases. Unmatched junction bases numbered 12, after V lost 4 bases and J lost 13 bases. This CDR3 has 13 residues. Germline loops: CDR1 GTSNPN, CDR2 SVGIG (reference sequence). Here the CDR3 reads CAWIKPGQGKGTF. The CDR3 region has the DNA TGTGCCTGGATTAAACCGGGACAGGGGAAAGGCACCTTC.

This sequence joins TRBV9 and TRBJ2-5; 7 bases agree with TRBD2. Trimming at V came to 4 bases and at J to 2 bases, leaving 8 bases not matched to a gene. The CDR3 has 15 amino acids. Germline V gene sequence: CDR1 SGDLS, CDR2 YYNGEE. The CDR3 loop is CASSSGGGIQETQYF. The CDR3 DNA is TGTGCCAGCAGCTCGGGAGGCGGAATACAAGAGACCCAGTACTTC.

This clonotype has only a few counts. This chain uses TRBV12-3 or TRBV12-4 with TRBJ1-2; TRBD1 is a possible D gene (5 bases). The CDR3 spans 14 residues. The germline V and J ends were trimmed by 6 bases and 4 bases, with 15 bases remaining between them. This CDR3 reads CASSFEAGIYGYTF. Written as DNA, the CDR3 is TGTGCCAGCAGCTTTGAAGCAGGGATCTATGGCTACACCTTC.

The chain employs TRBV12-3 or TRBV12-4 and TRBJ2-5; D gene ambiguous. The length of the CDR3 is 13 residues. The V and J ends lost 3 bases and 5 bases respectively, with 10 bases between them. The CDR3 DNA is TGTGCCAGCAGTTTCCGGACCGCGGAGACCCAGTACTTC. This gives the protein CASSFRTAETQYF.

V is TRBV11-2 and J is TRBJ2-1; TRBD2 matches at 8 bases. The last part of the DNA fits TRBJ2-5 better; the J call may be wrong. Germline V gene data show CDR1 as SGHAT and CDR2 as FQNNGV. There are 15 residues in the CDR3. CDR3 residues: CASSSRLAGQETQYF. As DNA, the CDR3 is TGTGCCAGCAGCTCACGGCTAGCGGGCCAAGAGACCCAGTACTTC.

On this clonotype: A junction end diverges from the germline sequence, so it may reflect a read error. The chain is built from TRBV24-1 and TRBJ2-7; unclear D gene. There are 13 residues in the CDR3. From germline, CDR1 is KGHDR and CDR2 SFDVKD. The chain's CDR3 is CAASEAASYEQYF. The DNA of the CDR3 is TGTGCCGCCAGTGAGGCAGCAAGCTACGAGCAGTACTTC.

The chain combines TRBV12-3 or TRBV12-4 with TRBJ2-7; D call uncertain. Trimming stripped 8 bases from V and 1 base from J, with 15 bases between. This CDR3 comprises 14 residues. The CDR3 DNA reads TGTGCCAGCCGGAGCTCAGACGGATCCTACGAGCAGTACTTC. As protein: CASRSSDGSYEQYF.

This clonotype showed up just a few times. The chain uses TRBV14 and TRBJ2-5, with TRBD2 matching over 8 bases. With the DNA end fitting TRBJ2-7 better, the J assignment may be wrong. The CDR3 length is 15 residues. Germline CDR1 reads SGHDN; CDR2 reads FVKESK. CDR3 nucleotide sequence: TGTGCCAGCAGCCACGTAATGACTAGCGTCTACGAGCAGTACTTC. It codes for CASSHVMTSVYEQYF.

Here the CDR3 reads CASSDRGAFHGYTF. Here the CDR3 DNA reads TGTGCCAGCAGTGACAGGGGAGCTTTTCATGGCTACACCTTC. The rearrangement joins TRBV6-1 to TRBJ1-2; D perhaps matches TRBD1 (6 bases). The ends were cut back, 3 bases at V and 6 bases at J, with 14 bases in the middle. The CDR3 contains 14 residues. Germline V gene sequence: CDR1 MNHNS, CDR2 SASEGT.

V and J are TRBV5-1 and TRBJ2-7; tentative D call: TRBD1 (5 bases). V lost 4 bases, J lost 0 bases, and 14 bases lay in between. Per germline, CDR1 SGHRS and CDR2 YFSETQ. The CDR3 length is 15 residues. The CDR3 DNA sequence: TGCGCCAGCAGCCCACCTGCACAGGACTCCTACGAGCAGTACTTC. It translates to CASSPPAQDSYEQYF.

This clonotype was counted only a few times. Because it lacks the conserved phenylalanine or tryptophan at the end, this CDR3 is likely a read error. The chain combines TRBV7-9 with TRBJ2-5; D is unresolved. Germline CDR1 SEHNR, CDR2 FQNEAQ (reference sequence). Trimming left V 4 bases short and J 5 bases short, with 11 bases between. This CDR3 comprises 13 residues. The DNA for the CDR3 is TGTGCCAGCAGCTATCAGGATAGGGAGACCCAGTACCTC. It yields the protein CASSYQDRETQYL.

In its sample, this clonotype was seen a few times. CDR3 nucleotide sequence: TGCGCCAGCAGCTTTGGGGGATCGGAGACCCAGTACTTC. Translation gives CASSFGGSETQYF. The chain employs TRBV5-1 and TRBJ2-5; D is perhaps TRBD1 or TRBD2 (5 bases each). V was clipped by 2 bases and J by 5 bases, with 10 bases between them. Germline V lookup: CDR1 SGHRS, CDR2 YFSETQ. The CDR3 contains 13 residues.

The gene calls are TRBV5-5 and TRBJ2-7, with 8 bases matching TRBD1. Unmatched junction bases numbered 4, after V lost 4 bases and J lost 1 base. The CDR3 is made up of 14 amino acids. Germline V gives CDR1 SGHKS, CDR2 YYEKEE (reference sequence). CDR3 coding DNA: TGTGCCAGCAGCCGGGACAGGCGATCCTACGAGCAGTACTTC. Translated, it gives CASSRDRRSYEQYF.

This clonotype was found a few times. The V call is TRBV4-1, the J call TRBJ1-4; D not resolved. The CDR3 consists of 17 residues. The germline V gene encodes CDR1 MGHRA and CDR2 YSYEKL. Trimming took off 3 bases at V and 2 bases at J, with 16 bases between the two ends. CDR3 DNA: TGCGCCAGCAGCCAGCCCTCGACCGGACGGACTAATGAAAAACTGTTTTTT. It translates to CASSQPSTGRTNEKLFF.

This clonotype was found a few times. The rearrangement joins TRBV5-4 to TRBJ2-5; weak D call: TRBD2 (5 bases). V lost 6 bases and J 3 bases, leaving 15 bases between the germline ends. The CDR3 has 14 amino acids. From germline, CDR1 is SGHNT and CDR2 YYREEE (reference sequence). As DNA, the CDR3 is TGTGCCAGCAACTCTCGAAGCGGAAAAGAGACCCAGTACTTC. Protein product: CASNSRSGKETQYF.

The chain recombines TRBV6-5 with TRBJ2-1; no clear D. The CDR3 sequence is 13 residues long. The V gene lost 6 bases and the J gene lost 5 bases, with 11 bases spanning the gap. Germline CDR1 and CDR2: MNHEY and SVGAGI. Written as DNA, the CDR3 is TGTGCCAGCAGATGGGATCATAACAATGAGCAGTTCTTC. It yields the protein CASRWDHNNEQFF.

This clonotype turned up a few times. The CDR3 region is CATSGLAGEGGEQFF. As DNA, the CDR3 is TGTGCCACCAGCGGTCTAGCGGGGGAGGGCGGTGAGCAGTTCTTC. V usage is TRBV15 and J usage is TRBJ2-1, with TRBD2 identical over 10 bases. This CDR3 is 15 amino acids long. Losses at the gene ends were 5 bases for V and 9 bases for J; bases not matched to a gene: 10. The germline V gene has CDR1 LNHNV and CDR2 YYDKDF (reference sequence).

A note on this clonotype: An end of the junction does not agree with germline; a read error may underlie this. The V call is TRBV4-1, the J call TRBJ2-1; D gene uncertain. This CDR3 region has 13 residues. CDR1 MGHRA and CDR2 YSYEKL come from the germline V gene. The CDR3 is CAGSQVPTGEQFF. Written as DNA, the CDR3 is TGCGCCGGCAGCCAGGTACCGACGGGTGAGCAGTTCTTC.

This chain connects TRBV7-9 to TRBJ2-3; 7 bases are shared with TRBD1. CDR1 is SEHNR and CDR2 is FQNEAQ in the germline V gene (reference sequence). This CDR3 spans 12 amino acids. Trimming cost V 5 bases and J 11 bases; bases outside gene matches: 7. The CDR3 here is CASSLDRVVQYF. For the CDR3, the DNA is TGTGCCAGCAGCCTCGACAGGGTGGTGCAGTATTTT.

This clonotype was observed a handful of times. The chain uses TRBV18 and TRBJ2-1; D gene uncertain. Germline CDR1 is KGHSH and CDR2 is LQKENI. V was shortened by 2 bases and J by 8 bases, with 16 bases between the two germline ends. The CDR3 contains 15 residues. DNA for the CDR3: TGTGCCAGCTCACCAGGACGCGAGGTGAACCATGAGCAGTTCTTC. This gives the protein CASSPGREVNHEQFF. The full variable domain, with the rest looked up from reference TRBV18 and TRBJ2-1, is NAGVMQNPRHLVRRRGQEARLRCSPMKGHSHVYWYRQLPEEGLKFMVYLQKENIIDESGMPKERFSAEFPKEGPSILRIQQVVRGDSAAYFCASSPGREVNHEQFFGPGTRLTVL.

The rearrangement links TRBV20-1 to TRBJ1-2, with unresolved D. The V gene's germline CDR1 is DFQATT and CDR2 SNEGSKA (reference sequence). Trimming removed 3 bases at V and 1 base at J, with 9 bases between. CDR3 length: 13 residues. The chain's CDR3 is CSARDSLNYGYTF. The DNA for the CDR3 is TGCAGTGCTAGGGACTCACTTAACTATGGCTACACCTTC.

The rearrangement joins TRBV10-3 to TRBJ2-1; 9 bases match TRBD2. Germline CDR1 and CDR2: ENHRY and SYGVKD. This CDR3 comprises 15 residues. V dropped 6 bases and J dropped 3; count of bases not matched to a gene: 6. In DNA form, the CDR3 reads TGTGCCATCAGCAGCATAGCGGGGGACTACAATGAGCAGTTCTTC. This translates into CAISSIAGDYNEQFF.